The 30 T cell receptor beta chains below were found in one sample sequenced in a study of cytomegalovirus exposure and HLA in healthy donors. In the PCR, 60 Vbeta and 13 Jbeta primers were used. TCRdb's copy holds only in-frame clones and misses some; the assay was immunoSEQ multiplex PCR. The table records 85,000 to 120,000 clones, roughly three quarters of them present only once. The sequencing sample was made of PBMCs. The receptors were gathered from a male donor in good health and CMV-seropositive.

This clone was detected only a few times. The V call is TRBV7-9, the J call TRBJ1-1; D is unresolved. V lost 2 bases to trimming and J lost 1 base, with 17 bases between them. The CDR3 runs 17 residues. Germline CDR1 SEHNR, CDR2 FQNEAQ (reference sequence). CDR3: CASSLSSWGERNTEAFF. For the CDR3, the DNA is TGTGCCAGCAGCTTAAGTAGCTGGGGAGAGAGGAACACTGAAGCTTTCTTT.

CDR3 sequence reads: CASSSIDRRRSYEQYF. The CDR3, as DNA: TGTGCCAGCAGCTCAATTGACAGAAGACGCTCCTACGAGCAGTACTTC. The chain has TRBV28 and TRBJ2-5, with D maybe TRBD1 (5 bases). With the DNA end fitting TRBJ2-7 better, the J assignment may be wrong. The V gene's germline CDR1 is MDHEN and CDR2 SYDVKM. The length of the CDR3 is 16 residues.

This clone was observed once. The germline gene is not matched at one end of the junction; a read error may be the cause. The chain couples TRBV7-7 to TRBJ2-7; 8 nucleotides align to TRBD1. The CDR3 contains 14 residues. Per germline, CDR1 SSHAT and CDR2 FNYEAQ (reference sequence). The CDR3 protein is CASSLGQGAYEQYF. The CDR3 coding sequence is TGTGCTAGCAGCTTGGGTCAGGGGGCATACGAGCAGTACTTC.

The V and J genes are TRBV28 and TRBJ2-6; D is undetermined. Germline CDR1 and CDR2: MDHEN and SYDVKM. CDR3 length: 16 residues. The ends were cut back, 2 bases at V and 0 bases at J, with 8 bases in the middle. CDR3 region: CASSLAGYSGANVLTF. CDR3 in DNA: TGTGCCAGCAGTTTAGCAGGTTACTCTGGGGCCAACGTCCTGACTTTC.

The chain links TRBV7-2 to TRBJ1-3; possibly TRBD1 for D (5 bases). Germline V gene lookup returns CDR1 SGHTA and CDR2 FQGNSA. The CDR3 consists of 15 residues. Trimming pared 1 base from V and 3 bases from J, leaving 10 bases between. CDR3 amino acids: CASSLDAGNGNTIYF. CDR3 nucleotides: TGTGCCAGCAGCTTAGATGCAGGGAATGGAAACACCATATATTTT.

The genes are TRBV4-3 and TRBJ2-1; 15 bases align to TRBD2. The germline V gene has CDR1 LGHNA and CDR2 YSLEER. V dropped 4 bases and J dropped 7; count of bases not matched to a gene: 5. CDR3 length equals 16 residues. CDR3 DNA: TGCGCCAGCAGCCCCCGGACTAGCGGGAGGGGGAATGAGCAGTTCTTC. Protein: CASSPRTSGRGNEQFF.

This clone was counted a few times. CDR3 protein: CAWSSGRADEQYF. DNA of the CDR3: TGTGCCTGGTCTAGCGGGAGGGCCGACGAGCAGTACTTC. The rearrangement joins TRBV30 to TRBJ2-7; TRBD2 aligns across 12 bases. The CDR3 length is 13 residues. The V gene end was trimmed by 5 bases and the J gene end by 5 bases; junction bases not matched to a gene: 4. The V gene's germline CDR1 is GTSNPN and CDR2 SVGIG (reference sequence).

The chain couples TRBV7-9 to TRBJ1-1; weak D call: TRBD1 (6 bases). Per the germline V gene, CDR1 is SEHNR and CDR2 is FQNEAQ (reference sequence). The V and J ends lost 3 bases and 5 bases respectively, with 10 bases between them. The CDR3 loop spans 13 amino acids. Written as DNA, the CDR3 is TGTGCCAGCAGCTTGGGGGCCAGGACTGAAGCTTTCTTT. Amino acids: CASSLGARTEAFF.

The V call is TRBV27, the J call TRBJ2-3; D is undetermined. The V end was cut by 6 bases, the J end by 0 bases, with 13 bases between. The CDR3 spans 15 residues. The germline V gene encodes CDR1 MNHEY and CDR2 SMNVEV (reference sequence). The CDR3 here is CASSLESLSTDTQYF. DNA for the CDR3: TGTGCCAGCAGCCTGGAGTCTCTGAGCACAGATACGCAGTATTTT.

As for this clone: Germline is not matched at one junction end, which may reflect a read error. The chain couples TRBV7-7 to TRBJ2-1; 12 nucleotides line up with TRBD2. In germline, CDR1 is SSHAT, CDR2 FNYEAQ (reference sequence). This CDR3 region has 15 residues. CDR3 sequence reads: CASSLGLAGPNEQFF. Written as DNA, the CDR3 is TGTGCTAGCAGCTTGGGACTAGCGGGCCCCAATGAGCAGTTCTTC. Using reference TRBV7-7 and TRBJ2-1 for the parts outside the CDR3, the full variable domain is GAGVSQSPRYKVTKRGQDVTLRCDPISSHATLYWYQQALGQGPEFLTYFNYEAQPDKSGLPSDRFSAERPEGSISTLTIQRTEQRDSAMYRCASSLGLAGPNEQFFGPGTRLTVL.

The chain joins TRBV5-1 to TRBJ2-2; 12 nucleotides match TRBD1. Germline lookup yields CDR1 SGHRS and CDR2 YFSETQ. V dropped 4 bases and J dropped 7; count of bases not matched to a gene: 5. There are 15 residues in the CDR3. The CDR3 loop reads CASSQGTGGNGELFF. In DNA form, the CDR3 reads TGCGCCAGCAGCCAGGGGACAGGGGGCAACGGGGAGCTGTTTTTT. The whole variable domain, remainder taken from reference TRBV5-1 and TRBJ2-2, is KAGVTQTPRYLIKTRGQQVTLSCSPISGHRSVSWYQQTPGQGLQFLFEYFSETQRNKGNFPGRFSGRQFSNSRSEMNVSTLELGDSALYLCASSQGTGGNGELFFGEGSRLTVL.

The V and J genes are TRBV30 and TRBJ1-3; 7 bases fit TRBD1. Looked up from germline, CDR1 is GTSNPN and CDR2 is SVGIG (reference sequence). The CDR3 sequence is 13 residues long. Trimming took 5 bases from V and 0 from J; bases not matched to a gene: 1. This chain's CDR3 is CAWDRVSGNTIYF. The CDR3 region has the DNA TGTGCCTGGGACAGGGTCTCTGGAAACACCATATATTTT.

V is TRBV6-5 and J is TRBJ2-1; the D gene is possibly TRBD2 (7 bases). This CDR3 is built from 15 residues. With 1 base removed from V and 9 bases from J, the gap between germline ends came to 16 bases. The germline V gene encodes CDR1 MNHEY and CDR2 SVGAGI. In DNA form, the CDR3 reads TGTGCCAGCAGTTACTTCGGCCCCGGGGGGCCTGAGCAGTTCTTC. Translated, it gives CASSYFGPGGPEQFF.

This clone was found once. V is TRBV28 and J is TRBJ2-5; TRBD1 agrees at 7 bases. Germline V gene lookup returns CDR1 MDHEN and CDR2 SYDVKM. This CDR3 is built from 14 residues. V shed 5 bases and J 1 base; nucleotides not matched to a gene: 4. The CDR3 region is CASSTRQGQETQYF. DNA of the CDR3: TGTGCCAGCAGTACTAGACAGGGCCAAGAGACCCAGTACTTC.

The gene calls are TRBV7-8 and TRBJ2-1; 10 bases line up with TRBD2. Per germline, CDR1 SGHVS and CDR2 FQNEAQ. This CDR3 comprises 15 residues. V was clipped by 5 bases and J by 5 bases; unmatched bases: 6. DNA for the CDR3: TGTGCCAGCAGCCCTTTAGCGGGAGGCAACAATGAGCAGTTCTTC. Protein: CASSPLAGGNNEQFF.

This clone has a handful of counts. The gene calls are TRBV18 and TRBJ2-1; D is ambiguous. Trimming removed 3 bases at V and 5 bases at J, with 8 bases between. The CDR3 runs 13 residues. CDR1 is KGHSH and CDR2 is LQKENI in the germline V gene. The CDR3 protein is CASSPSEDNEQFF. As DNA, the CDR3 is TGTGCCAGCTCACCGTCCGAGGACAATGAGCAGTTCTTC.

The chain uses TRBV21-1 and TRBJ2-3; TRBD2, the table's D call, lacks a check against the DNA. TRBV21-1 is tagged as a pseudogene. The CDR3 has 19 residues. CDR3 DNA sequence: TGTGCCAGCAGCAAGGCGCTGCTGTGCTCGGGAGGGCCAGGAGATACGCAGTATTTT. Encoded protein: CASSKALLCSGGPGDTQYF.

The chain employs TRBV5-4 and TRBJ1-4; 8 bases fit TRBD1. Germline V gives CDR1 SGHNT, CDR2 YYREEE (reference sequence). J was trimmed by 6 bases and V by 5 bases; bases with no gene match: 9. CDR3 length equals 15 residues. CDR3 nucleotides: TGTGCCAGCAGACCCCAGGGGGCGGCGGATGAAAAACTGTTTTTT. This encodes CASRPQGAADEKLFF.

The CDR3 sequence: CASSDAGAKNIQYF. CDR3 in DNA: TGTGCCAGCAGTGATGCGGGAGCCAAAAACATTCAGTACTTC. This chain connects TRBV25-1 to TRBJ2-4; possible D gene TRBD2, 5 bases. CDR3 length: 14 amino acids. From germline, CDR1 is MGHDK and CDR2 SYGVNS. V was cut by 3 bases and J by 0 bases, with 6 bases left in between.

J is TRBJ2-1 and V is TRBV6-5; no clear D gene. The germline CDR1 and CDR2 sequences are MNHEY and SVGAGI. This CDR3 is built from 14 residues. The V and J ends lost 4 bases and 2 bases respectively, with 9 bases between them. CDR3 nucleotide sequence: TGTGCCAGCAGTTCCGTACTTACCTACAATGAGCAGTTCTTC. Its protein product is CASSSVLTYNEQFF.

The chain employs TRBV10-3 and TRBJ2-7, with D tentatively TRBD1 (6 bases). Germline V lookup: CDR1 ENHRY, CDR2 SYGVKD. The CDR3 spans 14 residues. Between the trimmed V and J ends, which lost 4 bases and 1 base, there was a span of 11 bases. CDR3 amino acids: CAISGAGTSYEQYF. The CDR3 coding sequence is TGTGCCATCAGTGGTGCAGGGACATCCTACGAGCAGTACTTC.

The chain couples TRBV9 to TRBJ2-5, with D possibly TRBD2 on 5 matching bases. The germline V gene encodes CDR1 SGDLS and CDR2 YYNGEE. V was trimmed by 0 bases and J by 2 bases, leaving 11 bases between them. The CDR3 contains 15 residues. CDR3 nucleotides: TGTGCCAGCAGCGTAGGCGGGCGTACTCAAGAGACCCAGTACTTC. Protein product: CASSVGGRTQETQYF. Full variable domain (missing parts from reference TRBV9 and TRBJ2-5): DSGVTQTPKHLITATGQRVTLRCSPRSGDLSVYWYQQSLDQGLQFLIQYYNGEERAKGNILERFSAQQFPDLHSELNLSSLELGDSALYFCASSVGGRTQETQYFGPGTRLLVL.

V gene TRBV2 combines with J gene TRBJ2-5, with a possible D match to TRBD2 (5 bases). Trimming left V 8 bases short and J 3 bases short, with 10 bases between. The CDR3 sequence is 12 residues long. The germline CDR1 and CDR2 sequences are SNHLY and FYNNEI. CDR3 protein: CASGLKEETQYF. The CDR3 DNA follows: TGTGCCAGCGGACTTAAAGAAGAGACCCAGTACTTC.

This sequence joins TRBV6-5 and TRBJ1-4; perhaps TRBD1 as D (5 bases). V lost 0 bases, J lost 10 bases, and 9 bases lay in between. CDR1 MNHEY and CDR2 SVGAGI come from the germline V gene. The CDR3 has 13 amino acids. In nucleotides, the CDR3 is TGTGCCAGCAGTTACTCCAGCGGGGGAAAACTGTTTTTT. This sequence encodes CASSYSSGGKLFF.

The rearrangement uses TRBV11-2 and TRBJ1-2; 9 bases line up with TRBD1. CDR1 is SGHAT, CDR2 FQNNGV, per germline. V gave up 5 bases and J gave up 5 bases; unmatched junction bases: 3. CDR3 length: 13 amino acids. The CDR3 loop reads CASSHGTGYGYTF. The CDR3 bases are TGTGCCAGCAGCCACGGGACAGGGTATGGCTACACCTTC.

J is TRBJ2-7 and V is TRBV18; maybe TRBD2 (5 bases). CDR3 size: 14 residues. With 3 bases removed from V and 0 bases from J, the gap between germline ends came to 9 bases. CDR1 is KGHSH, CDR2 LQKENI, per germline. CDR3 residues: CASSPVANSYEQYF. The CDR3 DNA reads as TGTGCCAGCTCACCGGTAGCGAACTCCTACGAGCAGTACTTC.

Regarding this clone: One end of the junction does not line up with germline, which may come from a read error. The J gene is TRBJ2-6, the V gene TRBV27; weak D call: TRBD1 (6 bases). This CDR3 comprises 16 residues. In germline, CDR1 is MNHEY, CDR2 SMNVEV (reference sequence). The chain's CDR3 is CASSVAQGFGANGLTF. For the CDR3, the DNA is TGTGCCAGCAGTGTCGCACAGGGCTTCGGGGCCAACGGCCTGACTTTC.

The rearrangement joins TRBV5-4 to TRBJ2-1; the D gene is possibly TRBD2 (5 bases). Germline CDR1 and CDR2: SGHNT and YYREEE (reference sequence). The CDR3 has 15 amino acids. Between the trimmed V and J ends, which lost 4 bases and 5 bases, there was a span of 16 bases. The CDR3 sequence is CASSPSSLANNEQFF. The DNA of the CDR3 is TGTGCCAGCAGCCCAAGTAGCTTAGCGAACAATGAGCAGTTCTTC.

The V call is TRBV5-4, the J call TRBJ2-7; 7 positions match TRBD1. This CDR3 comprises 12 residues. Germline V lookup: CDR1 SGHNT, CDR2 YYREEE (reference sequence). After removal of 5 bases from V and 5 bases from J, the junction contained 4 bases not matched to a gene. CDR3 region: CASSLGQDEQYF. DNA of the CDR3: TGTGCCAGCAGTTTAGGACAGGACGAGCAGTACTTC.

V and J are TRBV29-1 and TRBJ2-7; 7 bases are a match to TRBD2. V lost 4 bases to trimming and J lost 5 bases; unmatched junction nucleotides: 5. CDR3 size: 12 residues. Germline V gene lookup returns CDR1 SQVTM and CDR2 ANQGSEA. The chain's CDR3 is CSVGGSGDEQYF. CDR3 bases: TGCAGCGTTGGGGGGAGCGGGGACGAGCAGTACTTC.